The present T cell receptor beta chain was sequenced within a study of shared clonotypes between healthy human individuals. Assay: immunoSEQ multiplex PCR; the TCRdb copy retains only in-frame clones and omits some. In the table there are some 2.1 million clones, 95% of which are singletons. The CDR3 consists of 15 residues. The V and J ends lost 7 bases and 7 bases respectively, with 20 bases between them. The V gene's germline CDR1 is MDHEN and CDR2 SYDVKM. J is TRBJ1-5 and V is TRBV28, with D unclear. This clonotype was sampled from a man between 18 and 35 years old in good health. Specimen: naive CD4+ T cells sorted from blood. The sample's subset: CD45RA+ positively selected. This chain's CDR3 is CASTPREGWSQPQHF. The CDR3 DNA reads TGTGCCAGCACTCCCCGGGAGGGATGGAGCCAGCCCCAGCATTTT.